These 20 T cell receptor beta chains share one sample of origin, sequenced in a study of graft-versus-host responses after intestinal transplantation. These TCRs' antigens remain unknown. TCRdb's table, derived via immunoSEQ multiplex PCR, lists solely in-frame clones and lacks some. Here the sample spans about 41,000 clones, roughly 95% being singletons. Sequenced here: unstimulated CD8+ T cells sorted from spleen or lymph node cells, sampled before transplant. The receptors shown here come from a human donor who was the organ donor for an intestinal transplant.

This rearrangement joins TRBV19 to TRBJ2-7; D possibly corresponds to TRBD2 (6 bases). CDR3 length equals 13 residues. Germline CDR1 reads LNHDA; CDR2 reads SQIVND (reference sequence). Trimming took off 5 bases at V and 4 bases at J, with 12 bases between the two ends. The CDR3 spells CASSLPGGYEQYF. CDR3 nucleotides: TGTGCCAGTAGTCTACCTGGGGGGTACGAGCAGTACTTC.

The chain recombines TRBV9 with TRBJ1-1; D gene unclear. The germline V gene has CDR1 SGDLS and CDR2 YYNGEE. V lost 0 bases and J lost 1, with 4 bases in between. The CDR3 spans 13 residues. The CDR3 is CASSVVPNTEAFF. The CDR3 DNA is TGTGCCAGCAGCGTAGTCCCGAACACTGAAGCTTTCTTT. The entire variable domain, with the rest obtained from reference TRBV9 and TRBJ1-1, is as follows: DSGVTQTPKHLITATGQRVTLRCSPRSGDLSVYWYQQSLDQGLQFLIQYYNGEERAKGNILERFSAQQFPDLHSELNLSSLELGDSALYFCASSVVPNTEAFFGQGTRLTVV.

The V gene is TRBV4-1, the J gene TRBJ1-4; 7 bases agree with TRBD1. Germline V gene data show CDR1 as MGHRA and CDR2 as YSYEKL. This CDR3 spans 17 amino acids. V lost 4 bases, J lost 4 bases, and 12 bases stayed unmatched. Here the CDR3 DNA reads TGCGCCAGCAGCCGCCTACCCGACAGGGCGCATAATGAAAAACTGTTTTTT. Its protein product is CASSRLPDRAHNEKLFF.

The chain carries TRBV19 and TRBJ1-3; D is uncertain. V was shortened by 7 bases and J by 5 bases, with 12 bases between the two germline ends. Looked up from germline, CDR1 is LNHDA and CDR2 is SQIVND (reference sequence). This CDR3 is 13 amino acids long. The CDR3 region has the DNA TGTGCCAGTAAGGGCAGGTGGCGAAACACCATATATTTT. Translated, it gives CASKGRWRNTIYF.

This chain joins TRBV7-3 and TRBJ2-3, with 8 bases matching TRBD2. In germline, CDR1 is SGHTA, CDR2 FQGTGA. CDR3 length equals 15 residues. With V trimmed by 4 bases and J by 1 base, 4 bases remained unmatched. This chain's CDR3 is CASSSGGGRTDTQYF. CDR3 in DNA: TGTGCCAGCAGCTCCGGCGGGGGGCGCACAGATACGCAGTATTTT.

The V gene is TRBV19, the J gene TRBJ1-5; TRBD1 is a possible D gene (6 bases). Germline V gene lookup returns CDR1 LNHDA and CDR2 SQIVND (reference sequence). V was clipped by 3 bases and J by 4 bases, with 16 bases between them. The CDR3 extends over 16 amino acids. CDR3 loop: CASSIWGRGMNQPQHF. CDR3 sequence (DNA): TGTGCCAGTAGTATCTGGGGCAGGGGCATGAATCAGCCCCAGCATTTT.

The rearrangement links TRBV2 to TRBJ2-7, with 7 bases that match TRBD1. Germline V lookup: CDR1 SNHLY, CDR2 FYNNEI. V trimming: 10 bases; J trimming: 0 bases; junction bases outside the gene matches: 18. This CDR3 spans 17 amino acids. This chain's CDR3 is CATGGAWTGTSSYEQYF. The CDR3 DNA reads TGTGCCACCGGAGGAGCGTGGACAGGAACGAGCTCCTACGAGCAGTACTTC.

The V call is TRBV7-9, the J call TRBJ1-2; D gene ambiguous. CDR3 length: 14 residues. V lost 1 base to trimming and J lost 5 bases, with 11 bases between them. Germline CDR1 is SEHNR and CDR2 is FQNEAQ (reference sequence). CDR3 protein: CASSLEDGLYGYTF. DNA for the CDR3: TGTGCCAGCAGCTTAGAAGACGGACTATATGGCTACACCTTC.

CDR3 sequence reads: CASSDRENTEAFF. In DNA, the CDR3 is TGTGCCAGCAGTGACAGGGAAAACACTGAAGCTTTCTTT. The rearrangement uses TRBV6-1 and TRBJ1-1, with D possibly being TRBD1 (5 bases). The CDR3 is 13 residues long. V was pared by 3 bases and J by 2 bases, with 7 bases between. CDR1 and CDR2 (germline): MNHNS, SASEGT.

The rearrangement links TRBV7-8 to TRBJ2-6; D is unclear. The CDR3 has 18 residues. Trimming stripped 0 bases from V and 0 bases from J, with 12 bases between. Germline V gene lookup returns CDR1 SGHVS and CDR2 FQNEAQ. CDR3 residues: CASSLAGFLSSGANVLTF. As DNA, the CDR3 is TGTGCCAGCAGCTTAGCGGGGTTCCTCTCCTCTGGGGCCAACGTCCTGACTTTC.

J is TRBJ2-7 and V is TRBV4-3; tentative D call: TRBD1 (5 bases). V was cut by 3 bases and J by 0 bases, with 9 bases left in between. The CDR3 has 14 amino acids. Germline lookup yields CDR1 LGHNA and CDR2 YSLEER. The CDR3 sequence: CASSQSTVSYEQYF. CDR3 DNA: TGCGCCAGCAGCCAGTCGACAGTCTCCTACGAGCAGTACTTC.

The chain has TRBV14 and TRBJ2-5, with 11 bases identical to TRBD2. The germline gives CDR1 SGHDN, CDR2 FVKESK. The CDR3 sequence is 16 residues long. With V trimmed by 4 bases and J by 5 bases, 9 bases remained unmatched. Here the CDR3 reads CASSRRLAGFSETQYF. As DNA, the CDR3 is TGTGCCAGCAGCCGGCGACTAGCGGGGTTCAGCGAGACCCAGTACTTC.

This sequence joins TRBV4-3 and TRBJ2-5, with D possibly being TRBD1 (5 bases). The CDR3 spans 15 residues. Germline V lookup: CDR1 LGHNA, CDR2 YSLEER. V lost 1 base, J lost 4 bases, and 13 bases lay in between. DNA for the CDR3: TGCGCCAGCAGCCAAGGGGAAGGGGCCGTAGAGACCCAGTACTTC. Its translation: CASSQGEGAVETQYF.

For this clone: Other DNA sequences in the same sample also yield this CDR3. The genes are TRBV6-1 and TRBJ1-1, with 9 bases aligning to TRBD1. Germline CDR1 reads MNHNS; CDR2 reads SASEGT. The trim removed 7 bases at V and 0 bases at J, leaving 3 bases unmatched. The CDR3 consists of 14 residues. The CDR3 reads CASTDRGMNTEAFF. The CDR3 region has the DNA TGTGCCAGCACGGACAGGGGAATGAACACTGAAGCTTTCTTT.

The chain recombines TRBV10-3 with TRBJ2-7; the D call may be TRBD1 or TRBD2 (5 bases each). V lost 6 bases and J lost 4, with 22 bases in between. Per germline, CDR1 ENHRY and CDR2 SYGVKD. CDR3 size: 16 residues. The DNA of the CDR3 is TGTGCCATCAGCCCGGCGATGGGGGAATCGTCGTACGAGCAGTACTTC. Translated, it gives CAISPAMGESSYEQYF.

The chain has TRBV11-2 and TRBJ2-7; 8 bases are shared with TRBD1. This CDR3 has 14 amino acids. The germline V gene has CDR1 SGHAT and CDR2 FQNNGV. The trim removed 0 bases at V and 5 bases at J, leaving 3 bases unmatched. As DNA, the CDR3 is TGTGCCAGCAGCTTAGATACGACAGGGGACGAGCAGTACTTC. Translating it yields CASSLDTTGDEQYF. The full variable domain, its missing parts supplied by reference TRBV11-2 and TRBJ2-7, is EAGVAQSPRYKIIEKRQSVAFWCNPISGHATLYWYQQILGQGPKLLIQFQNNGVVDDSQLPKDRFSAERLKGVDSTLKIQPAKLEDSAVYLCASSLDTTGDEQYFGPGTRLTVT.

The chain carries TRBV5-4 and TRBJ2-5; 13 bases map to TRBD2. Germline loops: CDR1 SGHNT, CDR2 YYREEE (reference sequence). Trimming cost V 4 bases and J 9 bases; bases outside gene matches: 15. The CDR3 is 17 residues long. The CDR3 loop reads CASSPRTSGGLGGAQYF. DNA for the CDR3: TGTGCCAGCAGCCCTCGGACTAGCGGGGGCCTTGGAGGGGCCCAGTACTTC.

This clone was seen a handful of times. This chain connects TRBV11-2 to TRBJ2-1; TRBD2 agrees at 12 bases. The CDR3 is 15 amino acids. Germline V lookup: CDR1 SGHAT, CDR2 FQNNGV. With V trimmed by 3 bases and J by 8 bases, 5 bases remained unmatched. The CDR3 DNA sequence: TGTGCCAGCAGCTTCTCTAGCGGGGGGGCGGATGAGCAGTTCTTC. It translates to CASSFSSGGADEQFF.

The CDR3 DNA sequence: TGTGCCAGCAGCTTGGCCCCAAATAGGGATCGCAGCCATACGCAGTATTTT. It translates to CASSLAPNRDRSHTQYF. The gene calls are TRBV5-8 and TRBJ2-3, with D unresolved. The ends were cut back, 0 bases at V and 7 bases at J, with 21 bases in the middle. CDR1 is SGHTS and CDR2 is YDEGEE in the germline V gene. This CDR3 contains 17 residues.

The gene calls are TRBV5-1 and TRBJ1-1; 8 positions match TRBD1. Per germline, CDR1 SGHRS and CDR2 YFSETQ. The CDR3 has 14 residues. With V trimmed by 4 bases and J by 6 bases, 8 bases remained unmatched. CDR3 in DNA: TGCGCCAGCAGCACAATAGGACAGGGCCCTGAAGCTTTCTTT. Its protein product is CASSTIGQGPEAFF. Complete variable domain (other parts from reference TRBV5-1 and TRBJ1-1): KAGVTQTPRYLIKTRGQQVTLSCSPISGHRSVSWYQQTPGQGLQFLFEYFSETQRNKGNFPGRFSGRQFSNSRSEMNVSTLELGDSALYLCASSTIGQGPEAFFGQGTRLTVV.